The source of this T cell receptor beta chain is a study of shared clonotypes between healthy human individuals. Clones were read by immunoSEQ multiplex PCR, and TCRdb kept only the in-frame ones, dropping some. The sample includes about 680,000 clones, about three quarters of them seen just once. Sequencing used memory CD4+ T cells sorted from blood. The subset denotes: CD45RA-negative fraction. The TCR originated in a woman aged 30 to 39 in good health.

The CDR3 DNA follows: TGTGCCAGCAGCTTAGATCGGACATCCTACGAGCAGTACTTC. Translation: CASSLDRTSYEQYF. The chain uses TRBV7-9 and TRBJ2-7; weak D call: TRBD1 (5 bases). There are 14 residues in the CDR3. Germline V gives CDR1 SEHNR, CDR2 FQNEAQ (reference sequence). Trimming cost V 1 base and J 1 base, with 8 bases left between them. Full variable domain (missing parts from reference TRBV7-9 and TRBJ2-7): DTGVSQNPRHKITKRGQNVTFRCDPISEHNRLYWYRQTLGQGPEFLTYFQNEAQLEKSRLLSDRFSAERPKGSFSTLEIQRTEQGDSAMYLCASSLDRTSYEQYFGPGTRLTVT.